This T cell receptor (beta chain) emerged from a study of type 1 and type 2 diabetes patients. Overall study context: Participants included type 1 and type 2 diabetes patients plus nondiabetic controls. CD4+ or CD8+ T cells were positively selected from PBMCs with microbeads. Notes on the study in general: Highly-expanded CD4+ clones were few in type 2 diabetes, median one, about 3.8% of reads.

The germline V gene has CDR1 SGHTA and CDR2 FQGNSA. V shed 6 bases and J shed 2 bases, with 8 bases lying between them. This CDR3 is built from 12 residues. This clonotype was detected ten times or more. Its antigen is currently unknown. PCR was run on genomic DNA. Amplification of the beta chain CDR3 used 30 forward and 13 reverse multiplex primers. TCRdb re-analysed the multiplex PCR reads in MiXCR, keeping a single row per CDR3 protein. The table includes 280,000 or so distinct CDR3 sequences, approximately 45% detected once. The sequence came from a man aged 18 to 30 with type 2 diabetes. The sample was peripheral blood mononuclear cells (PBMCs). The chain joins TRBV7-2 to TRBJ2-7, with D perhaps TRBD2 (5 bases). The CDR3 DNA reads TGTGCCAGCAGGGACGGGGCCTACGAGCAGTACTTC. Translated, it gives CASRDGAYEQYF.